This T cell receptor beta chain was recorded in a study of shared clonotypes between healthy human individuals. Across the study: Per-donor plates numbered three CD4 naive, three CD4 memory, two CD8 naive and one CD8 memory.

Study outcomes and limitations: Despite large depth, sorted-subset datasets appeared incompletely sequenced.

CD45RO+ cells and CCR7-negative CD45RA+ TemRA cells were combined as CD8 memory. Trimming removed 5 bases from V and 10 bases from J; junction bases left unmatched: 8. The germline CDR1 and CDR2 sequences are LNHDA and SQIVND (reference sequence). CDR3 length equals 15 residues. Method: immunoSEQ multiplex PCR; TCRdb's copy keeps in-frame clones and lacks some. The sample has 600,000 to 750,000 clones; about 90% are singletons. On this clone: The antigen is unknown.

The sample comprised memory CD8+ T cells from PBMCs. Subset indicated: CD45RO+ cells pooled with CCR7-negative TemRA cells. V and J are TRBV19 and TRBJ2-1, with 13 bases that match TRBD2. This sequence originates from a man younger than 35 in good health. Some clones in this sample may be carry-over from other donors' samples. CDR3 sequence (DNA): TGTGCCAGTAGTCTGCCGGGACTAGCGGGATTAGAGCAGTTCTTC. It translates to CASSLPGLAGLEQFF.